Presented here are 24 T cell receptor beta chains from one specimen sequenced in a study of cytomegalovirus exposure and HLA in healthy donors. Using immunoSEQ multiplex PCR, the repertoire was profiled, and TCRdb retains in-frame clones only, with some absent. The data hold around 160,000 clones, with about 85% observed a single time. The sequenced material came from PBMCs. The receptors originated from a man younger than 40 in good health and CMV-seropositive.

The rearrangement uses TRBV7-2 and TRBJ2-3; 8 bases are shared with TRBD2. The CDR3 runs 15 residues. Trimming at V came to 7 bases and at J to 1 base, leaving 7 bases not matched to a gene. Germline CDR1 SGHTA, CDR2 FQGNSA. CDR3 sequence: CASNAGRGGTDTQYF. CDR3 DNA: TGTGCCAGCAACGCGGGGCGGGGGGGCACAGATACGCAGTATTTT.

V is TRBV5-4 and J is TRBJ2-1, with D perhaps TRBD2 (7 bases). The V gene lost 0 bases and the J gene lost 5 bases, with 15 bases spanning the gap. CDR3 length equals 16 residues. Germline lookup yields CDR1 SGHNT and CDR2 YYREEE (reference sequence). The CDR3 DNA reads TGTGCCAGCAGCTTGGGTTGGGGGGGGGCGGACAATGAGCAGTTCTTC. Its protein product is CASSLGWGGADNEQFF.

There are a few counts of this clone. Here the CDR3 DNA reads TGCGCCAGCAGCCAAGGGTACGACCCCAGGGAGACCCAGTACTTC. Its protein product is CASSQGYDPRETQYF. This chain uses TRBV4-1 with TRBJ2-5; no reliable D call. The CDR3 length is 15 residues. The germline gives CDR1 MGHRA, CDR2 YSYEKL. Deletions cut 1 base from V and 5 bases from J, with 14 bases between.

The chain uses TRBV19 and TRBJ1-3, with 8 bases aligning to TRBD1. This CDR3 spans 20 amino acids. Germline CDR1 is LNHDA and CDR2 is SQIVND (reference sequence). With 3 bases clipped from V and 4 bases from J, the junction kept 20 bases outside the gene matches. In DNA form, the CDR3 reads TGTGCCAGTAGTATTCCCCGAGACAGGGGATGGATTACGGACGGAAACACCATATATTTT. Translation: CASSIPRDRGWITDGNTIYF.

This chain uses TRBV2 with TRBJ2-1, with 9 positions matching TRBD1. The CDR3 contains 13 residues. V lost 9 bases, J lost 7 bases, and 7 bases stayed unmatched. The V gene's germline CDR1 is SNHLY and CDR2 FYNNEI. CDR3 in DNA: TGTGCCAGAAGGGGGACAGGGACGAATGAGCAGTTCTTC. Its translation is CARRGTGTNEQFF.

The count of this clone is one. The V call is TRBV9, the J call TRBJ2-1; TRBD2 aligns across 8 bases. CDR1 and CDR2 (germline): SGDLS, YYNGEE. Germline trimming cut 6 bases from V and 2 bases from J; bases unmatched to any gene: 10. The CDR3 length is 16 residues. CDR3 amino acids: CASNHFGGVPYNEQFF. The CDR3 nucleotides are TGTGCCAGCAATCACTTCGGGGGGGTTCCCTACAATGAGCAGTTCTTC.

The chain uses TRBV9 and TRBJ2-5, with TRBD2 identical over 9 bases. The CDR3 contains 17 residues. Losses at the gene ends were 4 bases for V and 1 base for J; bases not matched to a gene: 11. Per germline, CDR1 SGDLS and CDR2 YYNGEE. CDR3: CASSPTWRGGIQETQYF. The CDR3 DNA is TGTGCCAGCAGCCCTACTTGGCGGGGGGGCATCCAAGAGACCCAGTACTTC.

This CDR3 reads CASSPDRTYEQYF. The CDR3 DNA follows: TGTGCCAGCTCCCCGGACAGGACCTACGAGCAGTACTTC. The chain links TRBV18 to TRBJ2-7, with 7 bases that match TRBD1. J lost 2 bases, V lost 6 bases, and 4 bases had no gene match. This CDR3 is built from 13 residues. Germline V gene sequence: CDR1 KGHSH, CDR2 LQKENI.

In the case of this clone: The junction and the germline gene differ at one end; a read error may be behind it. This chain joins TRBV4-2 and TRBJ2-6; 7 nucleotides line up with TRBD2. Germline V gene data show CDR1 as LGHNA and CDR2 as YNFKEQ. The CDR3 has 16 amino acids. CDR3 nucleotide sequence: TGTGTCAGCAGCCAAGATGGGGGGGCTGGGGCCAACGTCCTGACTTTC. Its translation: CVSSQDGGAGANVLTF.

This clone was seen a handful of times. This rearrangement joins TRBV19 to TRBJ2-2; D gene uncertain. Germline V gene lookup returns CDR1 LNHDA and CDR2 SQIVND (reference sequence). Trimming cost V 4 bases and J 0 bases, with 6 bases left between them. The CDR3 loop spans 14 amino acids. The CDR3 loop reads CASSRRPNTGELFF. CDR3 DNA: TGTGCCAGTAGTAGGCGGCCGAACACCGGGGAGCTGTTTTTT.

The CDR3 coding sequence is TGTGCCAGCAGCAAGCGACAGGGGGCGGGTAACTATGGCTACACCTTC. Encoded protein: CASSKRQGAGNYGYTF. The chain employs TRBV7-9 and TRBJ1-2, with 10 bases that match TRBD1. Germline V gene data show CDR1 as SEHNR and CDR2 as FQNEAQ (reference sequence). Unmatched junction bases numbered 7, after V lost 5 bases and J lost 1 base. The CDR3 totals 16 residues. Using reference TRBV7-9 and TRBJ1-2 for the parts outside the CDR3, the full variable domain is DTGVSQNPRHKITKRGQNVTFRCDPISEHNRLYWYRQTLGQGPEFLTYFQNEAQLEKSRLLSDRFSAERPKGSFSTLEIQRTEQGDSAMYLCASSKRQGAGNYGYTFGSGTRLTVV.

This clone was observed once. CDR3 residues: CATSGGGGTETQYF. In nucleotides, the CDR3 is TGTGCCACCTCGGGGGGCGGGGGAACAGAGACCCAGTACTTC. J is TRBJ2-5 and V is TRBV5-4, with TRBD2 as a possible D gene (7 bases). CDR1 is SGHNT and CDR2 is YYREEE in the germline V gene (reference sequence). The CDR3 runs to 14 residues. V lost 9 bases and J 4 bases, leaving 19 bases between the germline ends. The full variable domain, its missing parts supplied by reference TRBV5-4 and TRBJ2-5, is ETGVTQSPTHLIKTRGQQVTLRCSSQSGHNTVSWYQQALGQGPQFIFQYYREEENGRGNFPPRFSGLQFPNYSSELNVNALELDDSALYLCATSGGGGTETQYFGPGTRLLVL.

V gene TRBV4-3 combines with J gene TRBJ1-2, with D uncertain. V lost 0 bases to trimming and J lost 2 bases, with 10 bases between them. The length of the CDR3 is 15 residues. In germline, CDR1 is LGHNA, CDR2 YSLEER. DNA for the CDR3: TGCGCCAGCAGCCAAGACTCTCGAGGGAACTATGGCTACACCTTC. This encodes CASSQDSRGNYGYTF.

This sequence joins TRBV7-8 and TRBJ2-7, with TRBD1 matching over 11 bases. V dropped 5 bases and J dropped 4; count of bases not matched to a gene: 10. The CDR3 contains 16 residues. Per the germline V gene, CDR1 is SGHVS and CDR2 is FQNEAQ. The chain's CDR3 is CASSGGTGGNLYEQYF. The CDR3 DNA follows: TGTGCCAGCAGCGGTGGGACAGGGGGTAATCTTTACGAGCAGTACTTC. The entire variable domain, with the rest obtained from reference TRBV7-8 and TRBJ2-7, is as follows: GAGVSQSPRYKVAKRGQDVALRCDPISGHVSLFWYQQALGQGPEFLTYFQNEAQLDKSGLPSDRFFAERPEGSVSTLKIQRTQQEDSAVYLCASSGGTGGNLYEQYFGPGTRLTVT.

The chain uses TRBV9 and TRBJ2-1; 9 bases are shared with TRBD1. The CDR3 spans 14 residues. Per the germline V gene, CDR1 is SGDLS and CDR2 is YYNGEE. Trimming cost V 4 bases and J 4 bases; bases outside gene matches: 3. The CDR3 sequence is CASSPGQGYNEQFF. CDR3 nucleotides: TGTGCCAGCAGCCCGGGACAGGGATACAATGAGCAGTTCTTC.

This clone was observed once. The junction departs from the called germline gene at one end, perhaps through a read error. The chain joins TRBV7-7 to TRBJ2-2, with D perhaps matching TRBD1 (6 bases). The CDR3 spans 16 residues. Germline loops: CDR1 SSHAT, CDR2 FNYEAQ (reference sequence). This CDR3 is CASSFGDTSGAGELFF. For the CDR3, the DNA is TGTGCTAGCAGCTTCGGGGACACGTCCGGTGCCGGGGAGCTGTTTTTT.

CDR3 DNA: TGTGCCAGCAGTCTGAGCGTAACAGATACGCAGTATTTT. Its translation: CASSLSVTDTQYF. This chain uses TRBV7-3 with TRBJ2-3, with unresolved D. The CDR3 sequence is 13 residues long. Trimming left V 6 bases short and J 3 bases short, with 10 bases between. Looked up from germline, CDR1 is SGHTA and CDR2 is FQGTGA.

The genes are TRBV5-1 and TRBJ1-2; D unresolved. Germline-derived CDR1 and CDR2 are SGHRS and YFSETQ. The V gene lost 0 bases and the J gene lost 4 bases, with 13 bases spanning the gap. The CDR3 runs 15 residues. CDR3 sequence: CASSLEIVPTYGYTF. The CDR3 DNA reads TGCGCCAGCAGCTTGGAGATTGTCCCTACCTATGGCTACACCTTC.

The chain recombines TRBV18 with TRBJ1-2; 7 bases align to TRBD1. CDR3 length: 15 amino acids. V dropped 2 bases and J dropped 7; count of bases not matched to a gene: 10. Germline V CDR1 and CDR2: KGHSH, LQKENI. Written as DNA, the CDR3 is TGTGCCAGCTCACCAGACCGACAGGGTCGGGTTGGCTACACCTTC. Protein: CASSPDRQGRVGYTF.

J is TRBJ2-3 and V is TRBV4-3, with 11 bases identical to TRBD1. J lost 2 bases, V lost 4 bases, and 5 bases had no gene match. From germline, CDR1 is LGHNA and CDR2 YSLEER. The CDR3 runs 16 residues. The CDR3 loop reads CASSLGTGGYTDTQYF. CDR3 sequence (DNA): TGCGCCAGCAGCCTGGGGACAGGGGGATACACAGATACGCAGTATTTT.

CDR3 loop: CASSFASGGNSPLHF. The CDR3 bases are TGCGCCAGCAGCTTTGCCTCTGGAGGTAATTCACCCCTCCACTTT. The chain combines TRBV5-1 with TRBJ1-6; D call uncertain. CDR1 and CDR2 (germline): SGHRS, YFSETQ. Between the trimmed V and J ends, which lost 2 bases and 6 bases, there was a span of 12 bases. This CDR3 is 15 amino acids long.

This chain uses TRBV11-2 with TRBJ2-2; 10 nucleotides agree with TRBD2. J was trimmed by 0 bases and V by 1 base; bases with no gene match: 8. Germline CDR1 SGHAT, CDR2 FQNNGV. This CDR3 contains 19 residues. The CDR3, as DNA: TGTGCCAGCAGCTTAGTGCCTAGCGGGGGCCCGGCGAACACCGGGGAGCTGTTTTTT. This gives the protein CASSLVPSGGPANTGELFF.

This chain links TRBV7-2 with TRBJ1-4, with D unclear. This CDR3 is built from 11 residues. Germline CDR1 is SGHTA and CDR2 is FQGNSA. Trimming took 4 bases from V and 7 from J, leaving 4 bases between them. The CDR3 DNA reads as TGTGCCAGCAGCTCCAGTGAAAAACTGTTTTTT. It specifies CASSSSEKLFF.

V and J are TRBV9 and TRBJ2-3; 13 bases fit TRBD2. CDR3 length equals 17 residues. Germline CDR1 is SGDLS and CDR2 is YYNGEE. V lost 2 bases, J lost 4 bases, and 7 bases stayed unmatched. The CDR3 bases are TGTGCCAGCAGCGTGATACTAGCGGGGGGGCCTGCAGATACGCAGTATTTT. Its translation is CASSVILAGGPADTQYF.